A selection of T cell receptor beta chains follows, all from one sample in a study of CD4 T cells in relation to SARS-CoV-2 and coronaviruses. Sequenced by immunoSEQ multiplex PCR; TCRdb stores in-frame clones only, minus some. The sample has some 60,000 clones; around 92% are singletons. The sequencing sample was made of naive CD4+ T cells from PBMCs. The receptors were sampled from an adult with COVID-19. The CDR3 runs from the conserved cysteine through the conserved F or W. A D gene is named only where the DNA matches it firmly. Clone size is not always given. Where it is, it says once, few, many or a class for expanded clones.

V gene,clone size,J gene,D gene,CDR3 protein,CDR3 DNA
TRBV11-2,once,TRBJ2-7,TRBD2,CASSPSSGTYRSSYEQYF,TGTGCCAGCAGCCCTTCTAGCGGAACCTATAGGAGCTCCTACGAGCAGTACTTC
TRBV7-8,NA,TRBJ2-3,TRBD2,CASRALAGPPTDTQYF,TGTGCCAGCAGAGCACTAGCGGGCCCCCCGACAGATACGCAGTATTTT
TRBV27,few,TRBJ2-3,NA,CASKPLEITDTQYF,TGTGCCAGCAAACCGCTCGAGATCACAGATACGCAGTATTTT
TRBV20-1,NA,TRBJ1-1,NA,CSASRGVSNTEAFF,TGCAGTGCTAGTCGGGGTGTATCGAACACTGAAGCTTTCTTT
TRBV18,NA,TRBJ2-5,NA,CASSYRAALSLETQYF,TGTGCCAGCTCATACAGGGCCGCTCTTAGCCTGGAGACCCAGTACTTC
TRBV7-9,NA,TRBJ2-7,NA,CASSLARGMGEQYF,TGTGCCAGCAGCTTAGCACGGGGGATGGGTGAGCAGTACTTC
TRBV30,NA,TRBJ2-7,NA,CAWSVRGSFGYEQYF,TGTGCCTGGAGTGTCCGGGGGTCGTTCGGGTACGAGCAGTACTTC
TRBV7-9,NA,TRBJ2-7,TRBD2,CASSLVASGSYEQYF,TGTGCCAGCAGCTTAGTGGCTAGCGGGAGCTACGAGCAGTACTTC
TRBV5-1,NA,TRBJ2-5,TRBD2,CASSGLAGVFGETQYF,TGCGCCAGCAGCGGACTAGCGGGAGTCTTTGGGGAGACCCAGTACTTC
TRBV28,NA,TRBJ2-5,NA,CASRGSPQETQYF,TGTGCCAGCAGGGGGAGCCCCCAGGAGACCCAGTACTTC
TRBV4-1,NA,TRBJ1-4,NA,CASSQTNEKLFF,TGCGCCAGCAGCCAAACTAATGAAAAACTGTTTTTT
TRBV5-4,NA,TRBJ2-7,TRBD2,CASSPGLAGRFYEQYF,TGTGCCAGCAGTCCGGGACTAGCGGGCCGTTTCTACGAGCAGTACTTC
TRBV18,NA,TRBJ2-1,TRBD1,CASSPSGGAFNEQFF,TGTGCCAGCTCACCATCAGGGGGCGCTTTCAATGAGCAGTTCTTC
TRBV12-3/TRBV12-4,NA,TRBJ1-2,NA,CASTLQGVSGYTF,TGTGCCAGCACCTTACAGGGAGTTTCGGGCTACACCTTC
TRBV5-1,NA,TRBJ2-1,NA,CASSLRGDRINEQFF,TGCGCCAGCAGCCTGAGGGGCGACAGAATCAATGAGCAGTTCTTC
TRBV7-3,NA,TRBJ2-3,NA,CASSLNQGDTQYF,TGTGCCAGCAGCCTAAACCAGGGAGATACGCAGTATTTT
TRBV28,NA,TRBJ2-7,NA,CASSPWQGPSSYEQYF,TGTGCCAGCAGCCCCTGGCAGGGCCCAAGCTCCTACGAGCAGTACTTC
TRBV2,NA,TRBJ2-5,NA,CASSAGVETQYF,TGTGCCAGCAGTGCCGGGGTAGAGACCCAGTACTTC
TRBV7-2,once,TRBJ2-7,TRBD2,CASSFAAGGGEQYF,TGTGCCAGCAGCTTCGCCGCGGGAGGTGGCGAGCAGTACTTC
TRBV20-1,NA,TRBJ1-2,TRBD1,CSASLGQVGAYGYTF,TGCAGTGCTAGTCTCGGACAGGTCGGGGCCTACGGCTACACCTTC
TRBV30,NA,TRBJ2-1,NA,CAWSLDSRINEQFF,TGTGCCTGGAGTTTGGACAGCCGAATCAATGAGCAGTTCTTC
TRBV24-1,NA,TRBJ2-7,NA,CATQLPLRWDGASYEQYF,TGTGCCACCCAGCTTCCCCTACGATGGGACGGGGCCTCCTACGAGCAGTACTTC
TRBV9,NA,TRBJ2-2,TRBD2,CASSALAEKNTGELFF,TGTGCCAGCAGCGCTCTAGCGGAAAAGAACACCGGGGAGCTGTTTTTT
TRBV9,NA,TRBJ1-3,NA,CASSVDGLSNTIYF,TGTGCCAGCAGCGTAGACGGTTTGTCAAACACCATATATTTT
TRBV7-9,NA,TRBJ2-7,NA,CASSHPWGNDIFSYEQYF,TGTGCCAGCAGCCATCCCTGGGGGAATGACATATTCTCCTACGAGCAGTACTTC
TRBV28,NA,TRBJ2-2,NA,CASYSQGGYTGELFF,TGTGCCAGCTACAGCCAGGGGGGGTACACCGGGGAGCTGTTTTTT
TRBV6-2/TRBV6-3,NA,TRBJ2-7,NA,CASSYWRGTPTYEQYF,TGTGCCAGCAGTTACTGGCGCGGGACTCCAACCTACGAGCAGTACTTC
TRBV4-1,NA,TRBJ1-6,NA,CASSQEFSGSPLHF,TGCGCCAGCAGCCAAGAGTTTTCCGGGTCACCCCTCCACTTT
TRBV7-2,NA,TRBJ2-2,NA,CASREGEWNTGELFF,TGTGCCAGTAGGGAAGGGGAGTGGAACACCGGGGAGCTGTTTTTT
TRBV7-9,NA,TRBJ2-5,NA,CASSLPGTLQETQYF,TGTGCCAGCAGCTTACCCGGGACTTTGCAAGAGACCCAGTACTTC